Presented here are 28 T cell receptor beta chains from one specimen sequenced in a study of blood T cell repertoires in COVID-19. Sequencing was performed with immunoSEQ multiplex PCR; in TCRdb, only in-frame clones are kept and a portion is missing. The repertoire holds about 150,000 clones, with 84% as singletons. The specimen was peripheral blood. The source of these receptors is a man aged 25-45 years with COVID-19, enrolled during active disease.

The V call is TRBV5-1, the J call TRBJ2-1, with 10 bases fitting TRBD1. Trimming removed 3 bases from V and 8 bases from J; junction bases left unmatched: 8. CDR1 and CDR2 (germline): SGHRS, YFSETQ. CDR3 size: 15 residues. In DNA form, the CDR3 reads TGCGCCAGCAGCTCCGGGACAGGGGCGTTCGATGAGCAGTTCTTC. Translating it yields CASSSGTGAFDEQFF.

This clone was observed a single time. This sequence joins TRBV18 and TRBJ2-6; tentative D call: TRBD1 (5 bases). Germline V gene data show CDR1 as KGHSH and CDR2 as LQKENI. The CDR3 runs to 16 residues. Deletions cut 3 bases from V and 2 bases from J, with 11 bases between. The CDR3 coding sequence is TGTGCCAGCTCACCCCTAGGGGCTGCTGGGGCCAACGTCCTGACTTTC. Translating it yields CASSPLGAAGANVLTF.

The rearrangement links TRBV7-8 to TRBJ2-7; 8 bases are a match to TRBD2. This CDR3 contains 15 residues. Per germline, CDR1 SGHVS and CDR2 FQNEAQ. The V gene end was trimmed by 1 base and the J gene end by 4 bases; junction bases not matched to a gene: 6. The CDR3 nucleotides read TGTGCCAGCAGCTTAGTAGCGGGAAAATTTTACGAGCAGTACTTC. This codes for CASSLVAGKFYEQYF. Variable domain in full (rest from reference TRBV7-8 and TRBJ2-7): GAGVSQSPRYKVAKRGQDVALRCDPISGHVSLFWYQQALGQGPEFLTYFQNEAQLDKSGLPSDRFFAERPEGSVSTLKIQRTQQEDSAVYLCASSLVAGKFYEQYFGPGTRLTVT.

This chain connects TRBV16 to TRBJ2-7, with D possibly matching TRBD1 (6 bases). CDR1 and CDR2 (germline): KGHSY, FQNENV. V gave up 0 bases and J gave up 3 bases, with 12 bases separating them. The CDR3 is 15 residues long. CDR3 DNA sequence: TGTGCCAGCAGCCAATCGGGGCAGGGGCTCTACGAGCAGTACTTC. Translation gives CASSQSGQGLYEQYF. Full variable domain (remainder filled in from reference TRBV16 and TRBJ2-7): GEEVAQTPKHLVRGEGQKAKLYCAPIKGHSYVFWYQQVLKNEFKFLISFQNENVFDETGMPKERFSAKCLPNSPCSLEIQATKLEDSAVYFCASSQSGQGLYEQYFGPGTRLTVT.

The rearrangement joins TRBV15 to TRBJ2-7; 8 nucleotides align to TRBD1. V shed 4 bases, J shed 2 bases, and the junction held 1 base outside the gene matches. The CDR3 consists of 13 residues. Germline V gene sequence: CDR1 LNHNV, CDR2 YYDKDF (reference sequence). The CDR3 nucleotides read TGTGCCACCAGCACGGGACAGGCCTACGAGCAGTACTTC. Translation gives CATSTGQAYEQYF.

The rearrangement uses TRBV4-3 and TRBJ2-6; 9 nucleotides align to TRBD1. V lost 1 base to trimming and J lost 4 bases; unmatched junction nucleotides: 8. The CDR3 contains 18 residues. Germline values: CDR1 LGHNA, CDR2 YSLEER. CDR3 sequence (DNA): TGCGCCAGCAGCCAAGTAACCGGACAGGGGTTCGGGGCCAACGTCCTGACTTTC. Translated: CASSQVTGQGFGANVLTF.

The chain uses TRBV13 and TRBJ2-7; a weak D match, TRBD2 (5 bases). V was shortened by 5 bases and J by 3 bases, with 14 bases between the two germline ends. Germline CDR1 reads PRHDT; CDR2 reads FYEKMQ (reference sequence). There are 14 residues in the CDR3. This CDR3 reads CASSPDSNIYEQYF. The CDR3 coding sequence is TGTGCCAGCAGCCCGGACTCTAACATCTACGAGCAGTACTTC.

This clone was counted once. The rearrangement joins TRBV24-1 to TRBJ1-2, with no clear D. With 9 bases removed from V and 4 bases from J, the gap between germline ends came to 11 bases. Germline V gives CDR1 KGHDR, CDR2 SFDVKD. There are 12 residues in the CDR3. CDR3 loop: CATGDGPYGYTF. CDR3 in DNA: TGTGCCACCGGAGACGGTCCCTATGGCTACACCTTC.

There are a few counts of this clone. This chain links TRBV11-1 with TRBJ2-7, with D possibly matching TRBD1 (5 bases). The CDR3 extends over 16 amino acids. V was clipped by 2 bases and J by 2 bases, with 16 bases between them. CDR1 and CDR2 from the germline V gene are SGHAT and FQDESV (reference sequence). CDR3 in amino acids: CASSLIGLQAPYEQYF. In nucleotides, the CDR3 is TGTGCCAGCAGCTTAATTGGTCTACAGGCTCCCTACGAGCAGTACTTC.

This chain links TRBV20-1 with TRBJ1-5, with TRBD1 matching over 12 bases. CDR3 length equals 16 residues. J gave up 5 bases and V 3 bases, and 8 bases lay outside the gene matches. CDR1 DFQATT and CDR2 SNEGSKA come from the germline V gene (reference sequence). The CDR3 nucleotides read TGCAGTGCTAGTACCCCGGGACAGGGGGCATATCAGCCCCAGCATTTT. Translating gives CSASTPGQGAYQPQHF.

CDR3 bases: TGTGCCAGCTCACGGGGAGGACAACACTATGGCTACACCTTC. It codes for CASSRGGQHYGYTF. The chain has TRBV18 and TRBJ1-2; the D gene is possibly TRBD1 (5 bases). V was clipped by 4 bases and J by 3 bases, with 12 bases between them. Germline loops: CDR1 KGHSH, CDR2 LQKENI. The CDR3 length is 14 residues.

This clone was seen just once. As DNA, the CDR3 is TGTGCCAGCAGCGTTGTCCCGGGACTAGCGGAAGAGACCCAGTACTTC. Amino acid sequence: CASSVVPGLAEETQYF. This chain uses TRBV2 with TRBJ2-5, with 11 bases aligning to TRBD2. The length of the CDR3 is 16 residues. CDR1 is SNHLY, CDR2 FYNNEI, per germline. Trimming took 6 bases from V and 3 from J; bases not matched to a gene: 9.

J is TRBJ1-5 and V is TRBV19, with D perhaps TRBD1 (6 bases). The CDR3 totals 17 residues. V was cut by 3 bases and J by 0 bases, with 15 bases left in between. CDR1 LNHDA and CDR2 SQIVND come from the germline V gene (reference sequence). The CDR3 loop is CASSIQGSRNSNQPQHF. Written as DNA, the CDR3 is TGTGCCAGTAGTATCCAGGGGTCTCGAAATAGCAATCAGCCCCAGCATTTT.

This clone was seen more than once but under ten times. The rearrangement joins TRBV28 to TRBJ2-7; TRBD2 might be the D (6 bases). V lost 2 bases, J lost 2 bases, and 13 bases lay in between. CDR3 length equals 15 residues. From germline, CDR1 is MDHEN and CDR2 SYDVKM. The chain's CDR3 is CASSLPFGGTYEQYF. CDR3 in DNA: TGTGCCAGCAGTTTACCTTTTGGGGGGACCTACGAGCAGTACTTC.

The chain carries TRBV7-2 and TRBJ2-3; 12 bases fit TRBD2. The CDR3 loop spans 16 amino acids. V shed 4 bases and J 6 bases; nucleotides not matched to a gene: 8. Germline V lookup: CDR1 SGHTA, CDR2 FQGNSA. In nucleotides, the CDR3 is TGTGCCAGCAGCTCCGGACTAGCGGGGACTGCGGATACGCAGTATTTT. As protein: CASSSGLAGTADTQYF.

This rearrangement joins TRBV23-1 to TRBJ2-7; perhaps TRBD2 as D (6 bases). TRBV23-1 counts as an open reading frame of uncertain function. Trimming cost V 5 bases and J 4 bases, with 18 bases left between them. The CDR3 contains 15 residues. The DNA of the CDR3 is TGCGCCAGCAGTGGGAAGGAGGGAAAGGCTTACGAGCAGTACTTC. It codes for CASSGKEGKAYEQYF.

V and J are TRBV6-5 and TRBJ1-5; D not resolved. V was clipped by 4 bases and J by 2 bases, with 9 bases between them. The CDR3 has 14 residues. The germline V gene encodes CDR1 MNHEY and CDR2 SVGAGI. CDR3 DNA: TGTGCCAGCAGTTTAATTGTTGGCAATCAGCCCCAGCATTTT. Translating it yields CASSLIVGNQPQHF.

The chain employs TRBV10-3 and TRBJ1-1; the match to TRBD1 covers 7 bases. V shed 0 bases, J shed 0 bases, and the junction held 7 bases outside the gene matches. The germline CDR1 and CDR2 sequences are ENHRY and SYGVKD. The CDR3 runs to 17 residues. For the CDR3, the DNA is TGTGCCATCAGTGAGTCGGGGGACAGACTCATGAACACTGAAGCTTTCTTT. Amino acids: CAISESGDRLMNTEAFF.

The rearrangement joins TRBV5-1 to TRBJ2-1; 9 bases align to TRBD1. The CDR3 totals 16 residues. CDR1 is SGHRS, CDR2 YFSETQ, per germline. Trimming removed 4 bases from V and 5 bases from J; junction bases left unmatched: 10. The CDR3 reads CASSRGTGRTDNEQFF. CDR3 DNA: TGCGCCAGCAGCCGTGGGACAGGGAGGACCGACAATGAGCAGTTCTTC. Full variable domain (missing parts from reference TRBV5-1 and TRBJ2-1): KAGVTQTPRYLIKTRGQQVTLSCSPISGHRSVSWYQQTPGQGLQFLFEYFSETQRNKGNFPGRFSGRQFSNSRSEMNVSTLELGDSALYLCASSRGTGRTDNEQFFGPGTRLTVL.

The chain couples TRBV7-2 to TRBJ2-7; TRBD1 might be the D (5 bases). Trimming cost V 5 bases and J 5 bases, with 22 bases left between them. Looked up from germline, CDR1 is SGHTA and CDR2 is FQGNSA. CDR3 length: 16 residues. The CDR3 coding sequence is TGTGCCAGCAGCAGCCCTGAAGAGACAGCCGTCCACGAGCAGTACTTC. It yields the protein CASSSPEETAVHEQYF.

The count of this clone is one. V and J are TRBV7-9 and TRBJ1-2; D is possibly TRBD1 (5 bases). Germline CDR1 and CDR2: SEHNR and FQNEAQ (reference sequence). V dropped 1 base and J dropped 8 bases, with 11 bases sitting between them. There are 13 residues in the CDR3. The CDR3 sequence: CASSLETAGGYTF. The DNA of the CDR3 is TGTGCCAGCAGCTTAGAGACAGCTGGCGGCTACACCTTC.

This clone was detected once. For the CDR3, the DNA is TGTGCCAGCAGTGCGGACAGGTTTAGTTCACCCCTCCACTTT. This gives the protein CASSADRFSSPLHF. V gene TRBV27 combines with J gene TRBJ1-6; 7 nucleotides line up with TRBD1. Germline V gives CDR1 MNHEY, CDR2 SMNVEV (reference sequence). V was pared by 5 bases and J by 9 bases, with 7 bases of the junction left unmatched. CDR3 size: 14 residues.

A note on this clone: The junction differs from germline at one of its ends, possibly a read error. This chain connects TRBV2 to TRBJ1-4; TRBD1 matches at 7 bases. Looked up from germline, CDR1 is SNHLY and CDR2 is FYNNEI. CDR3 length: 15 amino acids. This chain's CDR3 is CASSEGGAANEKLFF. The CDR3 coding sequence is TGTGCCAGCAGCGAAGGGGGCGCGGCTAATGAAAAACTGTTTTTT.

The chain recombines TRBV29-1 with TRBJ2-7; TRBD1 matches at 10 bases. The CDR3 consists of 12 residues. Germline CDR1 SQVTM, CDR2 ANQGSEA. Trimming removed 6 bases from V and 6 bases from J; junction bases left unmatched: 5. The CDR3, as DNA: TGCAGCGTGAGGGACAGGGGAGCCGAGCAGTACTTC. It yields the protein CSVRDRGAEQYF.

The genes are TRBV28 and TRBJ1-6; 10 nucleotides line up with TRBD1. The CDR3 sequence is 17 residues long. Trimming cost V 2 bases and J 7 bases; bases outside gene matches: 8. Germline values: CDR1 MDHEN, CDR2 SYDVKM. CDR3: CASSLRGTGARNSPLHF. The CDR3, as DNA: TGTGCCAGCAGTTTAAGGGGGACAGGGGCCAGGAATTCACCCCTCCACTTT.

This clone was picked up a small number of times. The CDR3, as DNA: TGTGCCAGCAGCTTAGCGCTAAGCCCAGGGGTAGAGACCCAGTACTTC. Protein: CASSLALSPGVETQYF. The rearrangement joins TRBV7-9 to TRBJ2-5, with a tentative D call TRBD1 (6 bases). The V and J ends lost 0 bases and 4 bases respectively, with 15 bases between them. The CDR3 spans 16 residues. In germline, CDR1 is SEHNR, CDR2 FQNEAQ (reference sequence).

This sequence joins TRBV7-2 and TRBJ2-3; D is unresolved. V was clipped by 3 bases and J by 8 bases, with 9 bases between them. The CDR3 loop spans 12 amino acids. Germline V lookup: CDR1 SGHTA, CDR2 FQGNSA. The chain's CDR3 is CASSLEYGTQYF. The CDR3 region has the DNA TGTGCCAGCAGCTTGGAGTACGGTACGCAGTATTTT.

The V and J genes are TRBV28 and TRBJ2-3; 9 bases are shared with TRBD2. The length of the CDR3 is 16 residues. V lost 3 bases and J lost 4; bases outside the gene matches: 8. Germline CDR1 is MDHEN and CDR2 is SYDVKM. This CDR3 is CASSLTSGRKADTQYF. For the CDR3, the DNA is TGTGCCAGCAGTTTGACTAGCGGACGAAAGGCAGATACGCAGTATTTT.